This T cell receptor beta chain stems from a study of neoadjuvant nivolumab and ipilimumab in lung cancer. Across the whole study: Patients got nivolumab 3 mg/kg on days 1, 15 and 29; combination added ipilimumab 1 mg/kg day 1. Whole-study results and caveats: Compared with tumor-adjacent uninvolved lung, resected tumors showed greater richness and clonality. From pretherapy to surgery, tumor richness and clonality rose with dual therapy.

The CDR3 contains 13 residues. V was cut by 3 bases and J by 6 bases, with 9 bases left in between. Germline lookup yields CDR1 SNHLY and CDR2 FYNNEI. Clones were sequenced by immunoSEQ multiplex PCR, and TCRdb holds only the in-frame ones, with some missing. Of 30,000 to 35,000 clones in the sample, less than 95% are singletons; the top ten hold 4.5% to 5%. Of note for this clone: Its specificity is unknown.

The sequencing here drew on peripheral blood, taken after neoadjuvant nivolumab, alone or with ipilimumab, at or shortly before surgery. V and J are TRBV2 and TRBJ2-1, with no clear D. The receptor was isolated from an adult with non-small cell lung cancer. The chain's CDR3 is CASSDGRVNEQFF. The CDR3, as DNA: TGTGCCAGCAGTGATGGCAGAGTCAATGAGCAGTTCTTC.